The sequence of this T cell receptor (beta chain) was determined in a study of T cell responses to AZD1222 COVID-19 vaccine. Sequencing was performed with immunoSEQ multiplex PCR; in TCRdb, only in-frame clones are kept and a portion is missing. Of roughly 72,000 clones listed, 85% are singletons. This clone is a singleton in its sample. This CDR3 comprises 14 residues. Germline V gene sequence: CDR1 MDHEN, CDR2 SYDVKM. V was clipped by 6 bases and J by 7 bases, with 16 bases between them. The specimen was peripheral blood, collected on day 0 of AZD1222 vaccination. The rearrangement links TRBV28 to TRBJ1-5; tentative D call: TRBD1 (5 bases). The origin of this receptor is an adult in good health. The CDR3 sequence: CASSTNRQGQPQHF. The CDR3 DNA is TGTGCCAGCAGCACAAACAGGCAGGGACAGCCCCAGCATTTT.